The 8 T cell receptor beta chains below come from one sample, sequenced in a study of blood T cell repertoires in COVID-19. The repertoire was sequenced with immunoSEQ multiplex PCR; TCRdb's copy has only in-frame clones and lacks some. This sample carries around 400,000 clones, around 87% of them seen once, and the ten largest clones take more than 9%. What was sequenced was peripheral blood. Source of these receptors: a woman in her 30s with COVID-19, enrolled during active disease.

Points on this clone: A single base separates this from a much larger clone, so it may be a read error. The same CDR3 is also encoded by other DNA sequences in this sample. The CDR3 spells CASSFGGNTEAFF. As DNA, the CDR3 is TGTGCCAGCAGCTTCGGAGGGAACACTGAAGCTTTCTTT. The chain is built from TRBV7-3 and TRBJ1-1; D gene ambiguous. Germline CDR1 reads SGHTA; CDR2 reads FQGTGA. V was trimmed by 3 bases and J by 1 base, leaving 6 bases between them. The CDR3 totals 13 residues.

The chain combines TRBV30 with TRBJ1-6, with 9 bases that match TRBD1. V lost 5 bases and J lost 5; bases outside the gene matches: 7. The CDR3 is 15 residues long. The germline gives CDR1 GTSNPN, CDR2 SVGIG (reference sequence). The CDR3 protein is CAWRITGGHNSPLHF. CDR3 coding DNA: TGTGCCTGGCGGATAACAGGGGGCCATAATTCACCCCTCCACTTT.

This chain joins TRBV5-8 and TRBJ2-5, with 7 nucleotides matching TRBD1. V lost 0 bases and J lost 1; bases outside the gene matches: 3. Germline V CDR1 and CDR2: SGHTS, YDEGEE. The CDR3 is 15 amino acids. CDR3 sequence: CASSLEGAIQETQYF. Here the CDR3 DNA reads TGTGCCAGCAGCTTGGAGGGGGCGATCCAAGAGACCCAGTACTTC.

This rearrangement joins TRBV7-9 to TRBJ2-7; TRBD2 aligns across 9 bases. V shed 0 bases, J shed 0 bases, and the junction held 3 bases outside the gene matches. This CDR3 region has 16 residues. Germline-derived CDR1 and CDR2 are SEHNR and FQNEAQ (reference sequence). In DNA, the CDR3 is TGTGCCAGCAGCTTAGCTCCTAGCGGGGCCTCCTACGAGCAGTACTTC. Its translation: CASSLAPSGASYEQYF.

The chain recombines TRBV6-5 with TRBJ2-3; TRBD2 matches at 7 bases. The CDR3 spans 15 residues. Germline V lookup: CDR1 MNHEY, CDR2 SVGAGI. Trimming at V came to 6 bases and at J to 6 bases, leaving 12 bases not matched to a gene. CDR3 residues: CASSLAEPPVDTQYF. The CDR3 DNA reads TGTGCCAGCAGCCTAGCGGAGCCGCCCGTGGATACGCAGTATTTT.

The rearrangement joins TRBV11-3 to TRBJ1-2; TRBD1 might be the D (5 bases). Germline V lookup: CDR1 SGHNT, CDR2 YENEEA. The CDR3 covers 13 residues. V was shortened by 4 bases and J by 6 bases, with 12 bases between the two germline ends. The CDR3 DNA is TGTGCCAGCAGCTCCTCCGACAGAAATGGCTACACCTTC. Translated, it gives CASSSSDRNGYTF. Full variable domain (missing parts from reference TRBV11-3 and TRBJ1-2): EAGVVQSPRYKIIEKKQPVAFWCNPISGHNTLYWYLQNLGQGPELLIRYENEEAVDDSQLPKDRFSAERLKGVDSTLKIQPAELGDSAVYLCASSSSDRNGYTFGSGTRLTVV.

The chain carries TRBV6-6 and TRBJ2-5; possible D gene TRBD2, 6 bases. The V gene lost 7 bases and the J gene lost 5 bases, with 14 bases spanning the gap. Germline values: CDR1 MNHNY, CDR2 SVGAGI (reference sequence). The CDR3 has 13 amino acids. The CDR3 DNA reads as TGTGCCAGCAAACGGGGGAGTGAGGAGACCCAGTACTTC. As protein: CASKRGSEETQYF.

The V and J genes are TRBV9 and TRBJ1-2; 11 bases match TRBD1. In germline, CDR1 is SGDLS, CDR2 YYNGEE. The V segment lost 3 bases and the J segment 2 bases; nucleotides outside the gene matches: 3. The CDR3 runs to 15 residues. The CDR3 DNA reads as TGTGCCAGCAGCGATTGGGACAGGGGGAACTATGGCTACACCTTC. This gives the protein CASSDWDRGNYGYTF.